The T cell receptor (beta chain) under discussion was sequenced for a study of post-analysis software for immune sequencing data. Study-wide points: With TRBV5-6, TRBV5-1 and TRBV20-1 included, about five TRBV segments were more frequent in patients than in controls. Controls had significantly higher normalized Chao1 diversity than multiple sclerosis patients.

Unique molecular identifiers had been added to the TCR beta cDNA libraries. Some 540,000 cDNA molecules were obtained from approximately 1 to 10 million T cells. Using its own MiXCR run on the PCR reads, TCRdb lists one record per CDR3 protein. The sample carries fewer than 700,000 distinct CDR3 sequences, 44% recorded once. The length of the CDR3 is 15 residues. Details on this clonotype: Its antigen remains unknown.

The sequencing sample was made of blood. The sequence was collected from a girl under 18 with multiple sclerosis. V gene TRBV12-3 or TRBV12-4 combines with J gene TRBJ2-4, with TRBD2 matching 10 bases. The J call may be in error: the DNA end matches TRBJ2-7 better. The CDR3 nucleotides are TGTGCCAGCAGTCCCAACCTAGCGGGAGATGTCGAGCAGTACTTC. Translated: CASSPNLAGDVEQYF.